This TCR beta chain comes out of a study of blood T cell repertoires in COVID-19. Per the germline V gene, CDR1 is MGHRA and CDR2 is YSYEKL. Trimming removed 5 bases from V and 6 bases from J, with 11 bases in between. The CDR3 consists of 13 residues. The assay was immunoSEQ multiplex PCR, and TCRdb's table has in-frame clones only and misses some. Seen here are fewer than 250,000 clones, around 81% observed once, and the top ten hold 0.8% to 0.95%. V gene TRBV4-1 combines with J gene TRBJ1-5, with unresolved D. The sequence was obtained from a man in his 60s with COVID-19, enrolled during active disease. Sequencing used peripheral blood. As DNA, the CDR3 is TGCGCCAGCAGCTTAGACGCGGGTCAGCCCCAGCATTTT. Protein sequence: CASSLDAGQPQHF.